The rows below give T cell receptor beta chains drawn from one sample of a study of blood T cell repertoires in COVID-19. Produced via immunoSEQ multiplex PCR; TCRdb's table is partial and in-frame only. The table includes 200,000 or so clones, 85% to 90% detected once. Material for sequencing was peripheral blood. Source of these receptors: a person aged 70 to 85 with COVID-19, enrolled during active disease. Both conserved end residues are part of each CDR3. The order of the fields is V gene, CDR3 protein.

>TRBV28
CASSPFRDRNTEAFF
>TRBV5-5
CASSFPTGGTYGYTF
>TRBV9
CASSVDPEPYEQYF
>TRBV19
CASSIDHRVRFNTEAFF
>TRBV10-3
CAITIQGADGNTIYF
>TRBV7-9
CASSPRTGADYEQYF
>TRBV30
CAWSVLGAEQYF
>TRBV28
CASRPTKGAGQTQYF
>TRBV3-1/TRBV3-2
CASSPMTGASYEQYF
>TRBV7-9
CASSSAYEQYF
>TRBV3-1/TRBV3-2
CASSQVGTGGNYGYTF
>TRBV29-1
CSVTTGGSSEKLFF
>TRBV4-3
CASSPTGTSGGYTF
>TRBV12-3/TRBV12-4
CASRLTDNQPQHF
>TRBV6-2/TRBV6-3
CASSYSRTRGGSYNEQFF
>TRBV6-6
CASSSGTSGTDTQYF
>TRBV27
CASSLSVLRSEAFF
>TRBV2
CASTLIAGQGYEQYF
>TRBV19
CASSTRTGGTGNTIYF
>TRBV5-1
CASSLGQAAATEAFF
>TRBV28
CASSRRYEQYF
>TRBV9
CASSVGRGLQDGYTF
>TRBV20-1
CSASDRGEKLFF
>TRBV5-1
CASSFSGTGTKEQYF
>TRBV29-1
CSVGYSGGNEQFF
>TRBV5-5
CASSFQEGAEEKLFF
>TRBV9
CASSIRSSGANVLTF
>TRBV4-2
CASSQETTGTKTYGYTF
>TRBV5-1
CASSSQDGGRGYTF
>TRBV5-6
CASSLPRLAGVKRRDEQFF
>TRBV11-2
CASSQNRDPSYEQYF
>TRBV7-2
CASSPVGDTQYF
>TRBV11-2
CASSSSAGVPGELFF
>TRBV27
CASRQGPYNSPLHF
>TRBV7-3
CASSWSPGDTEAFF
>TRBV6-5
CASSYATELHTEAFF
>TRBV28
CASSPFGELGTEAFF
>TRBV19
CASSKDTVGSYEQYF
>TRBV4-3
CASSPSTGFGTDTQYF
>TRBV6-6
CASTSTLHEQYF
>TRBV18
CASSPGAGKETQYF
>TRBV28
CASSPSRSYNEQFF